This record concerns one T cell receptor (beta chain) sequence. The table lists this clonotype with a few counts. Its antigen is unknown. The sample holds no much larger clone one base away, and base qualities are not on file. High-throughput TCR beta sequencing profiled peripheral blood CD8+ and CD4+ T cells from healthy donors, Susac syndrome patients and multiple sclerosis patients. Treatment-naive patients with stable or active relapsing-remitting disease fulfilling revised McDonald criteria were used as multiple sclerosis controls. CD8+ TEMRA cells were enriched by FACS, while bulk CD8+ and CD4+ T cells were purified by magnetic negative isolation. Blood was collected in EDTA tubes and processed within 24 hours, with PBMCs isolated through density gradient centrifugation. PBMCs destined for TCR sequencing were cryopreserved in liquid nitrogen and later thawed in a 37 °C water bath. Purity of sorted or isolated CD4+, CD8+ and CD8+ TEMRA cells was at least 90%.

These data belong to a study of CD8 T cells in Susac syndrome (dated by TCRdb to between 2019 and 2020). In the study overall: Repertoire sequencing was used to test whether CD8+ T cell activation and differentiation in Susac syndrome was antigen driven. General study outcomes and caveats: The number of individuals in the TCR sequencing and HLA analysis was acknowledged as relatively small.

RNA was extracted using the RNeasy kit, and about 0.5 to 1 ug of the RNA was reverse transcribed with random hexamers. TCR beta CDR3 regions were amplified with the immunoSEQ multiplex PCR assay covering 54 Vbeta and 13 Jbeta segments. PCR amplification bias was corrected using a synthetic template baseline for primer optimization and computational correction. As for how the authors treated the data: Reads were assigned to V, D and J genes according to IMGT and analyzed in immunoSEQ Analyzer, with only productive sequences retained. Clonality was calculated as one minus the Shannon entropy normalized by log2 of the number of productive unique sequences. For each patient and control, public and private clones were evaluated among the 100 most prevalent clones. Clones were defined as Susac-specific when absent from the healthy and MS cohorts, from over a thousand published viral clones and from other ImmuneACCESS disease sequences. TCRdb's own reprocessing of the public reads used fastp at Q25 and MiXCR and kept productive beta chains. Entries are consolidated by CDR3 protein sequence, retaining the most common genes and DNA. The V and J calls were determined by TCRdb, not by the authors. Recorded for this sample are 200,000 to 300,000 distinct CDR3 sequences; roughly 93% of them occurred a single time. 0.06% to 0.08% of the sample comes from the top ten.

The CDR3, from cysteine to phenylalanine, totals 14 residues. The DNA shown is the 42-base CDR3, in frame from base 1. CDR1 and CDR2 were assigned from the germline V gene as SGHVS and FQNEAQ. The junction shows trimming of 5 bases on V and 5 bases on J, plus 15 bases between the germline ends. The chain couples TRBV7-8 to TRBJ1-1; 5 matching bases give a weak D call of TRBD1. The material sequenced was CD4+ T cells from PBMCs. The TCR originated in a human donor with multiple sclerosis. CDR3 region: CASSRPGLGTEAFF. The nucleotide sequence is given as TGTGCCAGCAGCCGTCCAGGGTTGGGAACTGAAGCTTTCTTT.